This TCR beta chain comes out of a study of blood T cell repertoires in COVID-19. Study background: Material from acute and convalescent COVID-19 was sourced from the United States, Italy and Spain. From T cells, B-cell-depleted T cells, or PBMCs came the material, which was cDNA or gDNA.

This clone was detected a few times. In the authors' workflow: Amplification with reference gene primers provided the estimates of nucleated cell counts. Clones were sequenced by immunoSEQ multiplex PCR, and TCRdb holds only the in-frame ones, with some missing. V and J calls plus clone size are reproduced from that table; the DNA served to infer D and trimming. Of some 150,000 clones listed, roughly four fifths are singletons. V was pared by 0 bases and J by 8 bases, with 16 bases between. The CDR3 covers 16 residues. Germline CDR1 reads MGHRA; CDR2 reads YSYEKL. The genes are TRBV4-1 and TRBJ1-4; perhaps TRBD1 as D (5 bases). The receptor's source is a human donor in a cohort sampled during active COVID-19. Sequencing was carried out using peripheral blood. The CDR3 DNA is TGCGCCAGCAGCCAAGATCCGCGGGGGGACCCAGAAAAACTGTTTTTT. It translates to CASSQDPRGDPEKLFF.